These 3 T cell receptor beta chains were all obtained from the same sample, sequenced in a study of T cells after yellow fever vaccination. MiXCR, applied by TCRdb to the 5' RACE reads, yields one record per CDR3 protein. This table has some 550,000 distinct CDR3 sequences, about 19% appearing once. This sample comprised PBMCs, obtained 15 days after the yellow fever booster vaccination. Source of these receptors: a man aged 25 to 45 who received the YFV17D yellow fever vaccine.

CDR3 protein: CASSQKGQGFGQETQYF. CDR3 in DNA: TGCGCCAGCAGCCAGAAGGGGCAGGGTTTTGGGCAAGAGACCCAGTACTTC. This chain joins TRBV4-3 and TRBJ2-5; D possibly corresponds to TRBD1 (5 bases). Germline V gene data show CDR1 as LGHNA and CDR2 as YSLEER. The V and J ends lost 3 bases and 2 bases respectively, with 19 bases between them. The CDR3 is made up of 17 amino acids.

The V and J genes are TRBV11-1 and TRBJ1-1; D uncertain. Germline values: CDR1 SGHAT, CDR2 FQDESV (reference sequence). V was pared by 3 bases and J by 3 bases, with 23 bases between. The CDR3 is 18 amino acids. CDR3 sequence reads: CASSLFLVRMDVDTEAFF. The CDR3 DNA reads TGTGCCAGCAGCTTGTTCCTTGTAAGGATGGACGTCGACACTGAAGCTTTCTTT.

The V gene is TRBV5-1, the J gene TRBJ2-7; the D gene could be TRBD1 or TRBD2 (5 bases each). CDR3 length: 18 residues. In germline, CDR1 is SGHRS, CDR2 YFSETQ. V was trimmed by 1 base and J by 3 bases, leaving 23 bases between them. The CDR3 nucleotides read TGCGCCAGCAGCTTGCGGGGCTCGACGCTACCGAAATTCTACGAGCAGTACTTC. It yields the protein CASSLRGSTLPKFYEQYF.